One and the same sample provided the 5 T cell receptor beta chains below, sequenced in a study of cytomegalovirus exposure and HLA in healthy donors (dated 2017 in TCRdb). Libraries were constructed by the immunoSEQ multiplex PCR assay. The multiplex PCR relied on a mix of 60 forward primers for TCR Vbeta segments and 13 reverse primers for TCR Jbeta segments. TCRdb's version of the immuneACCESS table is confined to in-frame rearrangements and falls short of the full clone set. An unresolved V gene accounts for under half of the shortfall where checked; the remainder is of unknown origin. This sample comprises some 130,000 clones, 75% of them detected only once. The top ten clones comprise more than 6.5% of the sample. Sequencing used PBMCs. The receptors were gathered from a man aged 25-45 years in good health and CMV-seronegative.

CDR3 amino acids: CATEGAWTEAFF. The CDR3 DNA reads TGTGCTACAGAGGGGGCGTGGACTGAAGCTTTCTTT. V and J are TRBV7-2 and TRBJ1-1; 7 nucleotides agree with TRBD1. Germline assignment: CDR1 SGHTA and CDR2 FQGNSA. The CDR3 sequence is 12 residues long.

A single count supports this clone. The chain links TRBV7-7 to TRBJ2-2; 8 bases map to TRBD1. This CDR3 comprises 14 residues. Unmatched junction bases numbered 2, after V lost 3 bases and J lost 5 bases. Per germline, CDR1 SSHAT and CDR2 FNYEAQ (reference sequence). Written as DNA, the CDR3 is TGTGCCAGCAGCTTTGACAGGGGAACCGGGGAGCTGTTTTTT. As protein: CASSFDRGTGELFF.

The rearrangement joins TRBV19 to TRBJ1-5, with 10 bases lining up with TRBD1. Germline CDR1 is LNHDA and CDR2 is SQIVND (reference sequence). The CDR3 runs 15 residues. Trimming cost V 5 bases and J 4 bases; bases outside gene matches: 5. Here the CDR3 DNA reads TGTGCCAGTAGTGCTCCGGGACAGGGGAATCAGCCCCAGCATTTT. Residues: CASSAPGQGNQPQHF.

This chain joins TRBV10-3 and TRBJ2-3, with D perhaps matching TRBD1 (6 bases). Trimming pared 0 bases from V and 2 bases from J, leaving 9 bases between. Germline V lookup: CDR1 ENHRY, CDR2 SYGVKD. The CDR3 is 15 residues long. CDR3 residues: CAISESGDNTDTQYF. As DNA, the CDR3 is TGTGCCATCAGTGAGTCCGGGGACAACACAGATACGCAGTATTTT.

V usage is TRBV9 and J usage is TRBJ2-3; 9 positions match TRBD2. Germline V lookup: CDR1 SGDLS, CDR2 YYNGEE. This CDR3 is 14 amino acids long. With 7 bases clipped from V and 6 bases from J, the junction kept 9 bases outside the gene matches. CDR3 sequence reads: CASGVAGESDTQYF. The DNA of the CDR3 is TGTGCCAGCGGGGTAGCGGGAGAGAGCGATACGCAGTATTTT. The variable domain in full, completed from reference TRBV9 and TRBJ2-3, reads DSGVTQTPKHLITATGQRVTLRCSPRSGDLSVYWYQQSLDQGLQFLIQYYNGEERAKGNILERFSAQQFPDLHSELNLSSLELGDSALYFCASGVAGESDTQYFGPGTRLTVL.